This T cell receptor (beta chain) was retrieved from a study of OX40 agonist ivuxolimab in advanced cancers. In the study overall: Patients were dosed intravenously with ivuxolimab at 0.01 to 10 mg/kg every 2 weeks. Dose-escalation patients' cancers were hepatocellular carcinoma, melanoma, renal cell or head and neck cancer. In three patients, partial responses were observed, one with hepatocellular carcinoma and two with cutaneous melanoma. Study observations and caveats: The CD4+ and CD8+ T cells in the blood had expanded clonally by week 6 at 0.1 to 3.0 mg/kg.

As for this clone: Its antigen is unknown.

Using immunoSEQ multiplex PCR, the repertoire was profiled, and TCRdb retains in-frame clones only, with some absent. The sample shows roughly 64,000 clones, around 91% of them seen only once. The TCR comes from an adult with an advanced solid tumor such as melanoma, head and neck, liver or kidney cancer. The specimen was CD4+ or CD8+ T cells sorted from blood, collected in a trial of the OX40 agonist ivuxolimab.

The CDR3 DNA is TGTGCCAGCAGCTTCCAGCGGGGGGCCGGCACAGATACGCAGTATTTT. It specifies CASSFQRGAGTDTQYF. The chain joins TRBV7-9 to TRBJ2-3, with 9 nucleotides matching TRBD2. The CDR3 contains 16 residues. Trimming cost V 3 bases and J 1 base; bases outside gene matches: 5. CDR1 is SEHNR, CDR2 FQNEAQ, per germline (reference sequence).